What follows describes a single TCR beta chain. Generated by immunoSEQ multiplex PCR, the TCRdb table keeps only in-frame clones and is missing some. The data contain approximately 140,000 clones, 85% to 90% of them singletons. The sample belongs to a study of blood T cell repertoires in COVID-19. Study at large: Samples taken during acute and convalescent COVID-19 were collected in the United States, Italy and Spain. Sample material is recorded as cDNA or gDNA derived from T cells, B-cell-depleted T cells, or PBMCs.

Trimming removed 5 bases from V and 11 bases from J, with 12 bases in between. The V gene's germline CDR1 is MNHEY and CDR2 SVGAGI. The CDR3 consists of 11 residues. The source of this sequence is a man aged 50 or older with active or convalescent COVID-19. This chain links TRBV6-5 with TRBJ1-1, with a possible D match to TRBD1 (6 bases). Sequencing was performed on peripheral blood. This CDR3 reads CASSNWDTAFF. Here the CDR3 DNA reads TGTGCCAGCAGTAATTGGGACACCGCTTTCTTT.